The rows below give T cell receptor beta chains drawn from one sample of a study of T cells in Graves' hyperthyroidism and ophthalmopathy. MiXCR was run by TCRdb on the multiplex PCR reads, yielding one entry per CDR3 protein. The table includes hundreds of thousands of distinct CDR3 sequences, approximately 20% detected once. The sample comprised blood. Every receptor here comes from a man aged 35 to 55 with Graves' ophthalmopathy. Both conserved end residues are part of each CDR3. Fields, in order: clone size, V gene, D gene, J gene, CDR3 protein, CDR3 DNA. D genes are given only for firm matches. Size tells how often a clone was seen (once, few, many) or the class of an expanded clone, and some rows leave it out.

-	TRBV5-6	-	TRBJ1-1	CASSLGAGGLNTEAFF	TGTGCCAGCAGCTTGGGGGCGGGAGGCTTGAACACTGAAGCTTTCTTT
-	TRBV30	TRBD1	TRBJ1-2	CAWSLQGFSGYTF	TGTGCCTGGAGCTTACAGGGGTTCTCTGGCTACACCTTC
few	TRBV7-8	-	TRBJ1-1	CASSLLGVGGRNTEAFF	TGTGCCAGCAGCTTACTGGGCGTGGGGGGAAGGAACACTGAAGCTTTCTTT
many	TRBV7-2	TRBD2	TRBJ2-5	CASSLARGLKETQYF	TGTGCCAGCAGCTTAGCGCGGGGGTTAAAAGAGACCCAGTACTTC
-	TRBV11-1	-	TRBJ2-5	CASTESGGGYQETQYF	TGTGCCAGCACCGAAAGCGGTGGTGGGTACCAAGAGACCCAGTACTTC
-	TRBV20-1	-	TRBJ2-2	CSAPANTGELFF	TGCAGTGCCCCCGCGAACACCGGGGAGCTGTTTTTT
few	TRBV4-3	-	TRBJ2-3	CASSQVPDTQYF	TGCGCCAGCAGCCAAGTCCCAGATACGCAGTATTTT
-	TRBV15	-	TRBJ2-1	CATRTGGAYNEQFF	TGTGCCACCAGAACCGGCGGGGCCTACAATGAGCAGTTCTTC
few	TRBV18	TRBD2	TRBJ2-3	CASSPSTSGTDTQYF	TGTGCCAGCTCACCGTCGACTAGCGGCACAGATACGCAGTATTTT
-	TRBV19	-	TRBJ1-1	CASRRPGGANTEAFF	TGTGCCAGTAGGCGACCCGGGGGCGCGAACACTGAAGCTTTCTTT
-	TRBV9	TRBD2	TRBJ2-7	CASSVGGEGYEQYF	TGTGCCAGCAGCGTTGGGGGGGAAGGATACGAGCAGTACTTC
few	TRBV3-1	TRBD2	TRBJ2-1	CASSQAFILAGGRNEQFF	TGTGCCAGCAGCCAAGCGTTTATACTAGCGGGAGGGAGGAATGAGCAGTTCTTC
many	TRBV7-2	-	TRBJ2-1	CASSLGVLREQFF	TGTGCCAGCAGCTTAGGGGTACTCCGTGAGCAGTTCTTC
few	TRBV11-3	-	TRBJ2-7	CASSRQDGSGEQYF	TGTGCCAGCAGCCGACAGGATGGGTCGGGCGAGCAGTACTTC
-	TRBV24-1	TRBD1	TRBJ2-1	CATSDSGQGSYNEQFF	TGTGCCACCAGTGACTCCGGACAGGGCTCCTACAATGAGCAGTTCTTC
few	TRBV5-1	-	TRBJ1-1	CASSLVQAPRTEAFF	TGCGCCAGCAGCTTGGTGCAGGCCCCGCGGACTGAAGCTTTCTTT
many	TRBV6-1	TRBD1	TRBJ2-7	CASHASGTGSYEQYF	TGTGCCAGCCACGCTTCCGGGACAGGGTCCTACGAGCAGTACTTC
-	TRBV5-6	-	TRBJ2-7	CASSSLGPGENEQYF	TGTGCCAGCAGCTCCCTCGGTCCGGGAGAAAACGAGCAGTACTTC
many	TRBV2	TRBD2	TRBJ2-1	CASSTGGVYNEQFF	TGTGCCAGCAGTACGGGGGGTGTCTACAATGAGCAGTTCTTC
-	TRBV20-1	TRBD1	TRBJ2-2	CSARVDRGIEGTGELFF	TGCAGTGCTAGAGTCGACAGGGGTATCGAGGGCACCGGGGAGCTGTTTTTT
many	TRBV5-1	TRBD1	TRBJ1-4	CASSLGQGLNEKLFF	TGCGCCAGCAGCCTCGGACAGGGCCTTAATGAAAAACTGTTTTTT
-	TRBV5-1	-	TRBJ2-3	CASTVRAADTQYF	TGCGCCAGCACTGTGAGGGCCGCGGATACGCAGTATTTT
-	TRBV7-8	-	TRBJ2-1	CASSQAGSGGSYNEQFF	TGTGCCAGCAGCCAAGCGGGGTCAGGGGGATCCTACAATGAGCAGTTCTTC
-	TRBV12-3/TRBV12-4	-	TRBJ2-1	CASSSWSSTYNEQFF	TGTGCCAGCAGTTCGTGGAGTTCAACCTACAATGAGCAGTTCTTC
-	TRBV2	TRBD1	TRBJ2-7	CASTDRGTSYEQYF	TGTGCCAGCACGGACAGGGGGACTTCCTACGAGCAGTACTTC
many	TRBV5-1	-	TRBJ2-1	CASSWQDNEQFF	TGCGCCAGCAGCTGGCAAGACAATGAGCAGTTCTTC
-	TRBV3-1	-	TRBJ1-4	CASSRLNREKLFF	TGTGCCAGCAGCCGTTTAAATAGGGAAAAACTGTTTTTT
-	TRBV7-2	-	TRBJ1-5	CASSLDPNSNQPQHF	TGTGCCAGCAGCTTAGATCCAAATAGCAATCAGCCCCAGCATTTT
many	TRBV10-3	TRBD2	TRBJ2-3	CAISRPGGGSTDTQYF	TGTGCCATCAGTCGCCCCGGCGGGGGAAGCACAGATACGCAGTATTTT
-	TRBV30	-	TRBJ2-5	CAWRGGLKETQYF	TGTGCCTGGAGAGGGGGATTGAAAGAGACCCAGTACTTC
-	TRBV10-3	TRBD1	TRBJ2-3	CAISAGTGFTDTQYF	TGTGCCATCAGTGCCGGGACAGGGTTCACAGATACGCAGTATTTT
many	TRBV18	-	TRBJ1-5	CASSPRGSRNQPQHF	TGTGCCAGCTCACCACGAGGGAGTCGGAATCAGCCCCAGCATTTT